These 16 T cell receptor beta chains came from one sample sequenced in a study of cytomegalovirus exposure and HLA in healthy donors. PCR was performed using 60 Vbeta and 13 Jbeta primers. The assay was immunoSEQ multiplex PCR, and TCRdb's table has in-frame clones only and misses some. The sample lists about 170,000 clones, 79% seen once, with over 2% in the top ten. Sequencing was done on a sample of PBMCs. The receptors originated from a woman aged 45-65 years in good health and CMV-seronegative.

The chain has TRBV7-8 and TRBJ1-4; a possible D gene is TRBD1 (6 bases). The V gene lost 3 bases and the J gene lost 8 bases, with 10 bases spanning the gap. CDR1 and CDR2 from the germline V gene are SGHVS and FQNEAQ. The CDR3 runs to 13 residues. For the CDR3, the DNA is TGTGCCAGCAGCTTGGACAGTTGGGAAAAACTGTTTTTT. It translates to CASSLDSWEKLFF. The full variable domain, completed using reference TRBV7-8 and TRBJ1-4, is GAGVSQSPRYKVAKRGQDVALRCDPISGHVSLFWYQQALGQGPEFLTYFQNEAQLDKSGLPSDRFFAERPEGSVSTLKIQRTQQEDSAVYLCASSLDSWEKLFFGSGTQLSVL.

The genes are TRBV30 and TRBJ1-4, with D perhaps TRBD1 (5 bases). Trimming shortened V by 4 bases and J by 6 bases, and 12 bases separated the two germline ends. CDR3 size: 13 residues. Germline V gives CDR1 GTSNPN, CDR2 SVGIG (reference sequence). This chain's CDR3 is CAWTRVPDEKLFF. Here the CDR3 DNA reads TGTGCCTGGACCAGGGTTCCGGATGAAAAACTGTTTTTT.

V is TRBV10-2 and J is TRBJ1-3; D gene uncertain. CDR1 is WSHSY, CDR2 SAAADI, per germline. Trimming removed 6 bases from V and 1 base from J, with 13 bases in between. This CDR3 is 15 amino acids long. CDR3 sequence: CASRHNPGSGNTIYF. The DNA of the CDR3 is TGCGCCAGCAGACACAACCCGGGGTCTGGAAACACCATATATTTT.

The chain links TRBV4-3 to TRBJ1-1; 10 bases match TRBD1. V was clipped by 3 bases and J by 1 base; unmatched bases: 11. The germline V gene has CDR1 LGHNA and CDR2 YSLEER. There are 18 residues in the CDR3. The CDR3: CASSQPRGQGPGNTEAFF. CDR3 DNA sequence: TGCGCCAGCAGCCAGCCCCGGGGACAGGGGCCGGGGAACACTGAAGCTTTCTTT.

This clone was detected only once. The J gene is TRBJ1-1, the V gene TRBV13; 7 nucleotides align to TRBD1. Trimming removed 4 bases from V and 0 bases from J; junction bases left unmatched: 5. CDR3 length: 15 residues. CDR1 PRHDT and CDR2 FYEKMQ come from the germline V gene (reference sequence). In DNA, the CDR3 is TGTGCCAGCAGCTCACAGACAGGGATGAACACTGAAGCTTTCTTT. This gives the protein CASSSQTGMNTEAFF.

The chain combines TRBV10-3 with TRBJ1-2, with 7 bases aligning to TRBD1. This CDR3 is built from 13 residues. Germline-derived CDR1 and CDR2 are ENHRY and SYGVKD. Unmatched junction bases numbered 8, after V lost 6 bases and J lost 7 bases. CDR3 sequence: CAIRDDRVTGYTF. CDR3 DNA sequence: TGTGCCATCAGGGACGACAGGGTTACTGGCTACACCTTC.

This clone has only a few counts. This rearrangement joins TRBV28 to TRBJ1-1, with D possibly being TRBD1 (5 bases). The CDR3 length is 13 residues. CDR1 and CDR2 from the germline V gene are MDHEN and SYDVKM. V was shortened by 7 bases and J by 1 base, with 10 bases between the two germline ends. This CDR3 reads CASNDSPNTEAFF. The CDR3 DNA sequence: TGTGCCAGCAACGACAGCCCGAACACTGAAGCTTTCTTT.

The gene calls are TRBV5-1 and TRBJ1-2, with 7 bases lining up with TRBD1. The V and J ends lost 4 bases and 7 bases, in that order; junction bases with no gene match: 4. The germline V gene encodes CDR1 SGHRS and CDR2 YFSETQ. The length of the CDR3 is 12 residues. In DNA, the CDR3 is TGCGCCAGCAGCACAGGGGAAGGTGGCTACACCTTC. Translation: CASSTGEGGYTF.

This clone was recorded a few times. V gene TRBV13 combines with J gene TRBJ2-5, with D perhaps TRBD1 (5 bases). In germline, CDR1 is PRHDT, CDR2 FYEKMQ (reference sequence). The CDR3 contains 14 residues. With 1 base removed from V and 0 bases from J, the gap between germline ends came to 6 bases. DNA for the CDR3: TGTGCCAGCAGCTTAGTAGGGGACCAAGAGACCCAGTACTTC. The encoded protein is CASSLVGDQETQYF.

The CDR3 sequence is CASSSNGRGTGELFF. CDR3 DNA: TGTGCCAGCAGTTCAAATGGCAGGGGCACCGGGGAGCTGTTTTTT. The chain is built from TRBV28 and TRBJ2-2; maybe TRBD1 (6 bases). Trimming removed 4 bases at V and 4 bases at J, with 13 bases between. The CDR3 covers 15 residues. Germline V gene lookup returns CDR1 MDHEN and CDR2 SYDVKM. Drawing the rest from reference TRBV28 and TRBJ2-2, the complete variable domain is DVKVTQSSRYLVKRTGEKVFLECVQDMDHENMFWYRQDPGLGLRLIYFSYDVKMKEKGDIPEGYSVSREKKERFSLILESASTNQTSMYLCASSSNGRGTGELFFGEGSRLTVL.

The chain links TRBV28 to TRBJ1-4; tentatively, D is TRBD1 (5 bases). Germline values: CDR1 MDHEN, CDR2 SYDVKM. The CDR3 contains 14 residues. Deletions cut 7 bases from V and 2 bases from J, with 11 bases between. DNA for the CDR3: TGTGCCAGCACCCCGGGGGGGACTAATGAAAAACTGTTTTTT. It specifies CASTPGGTNEKLFF.

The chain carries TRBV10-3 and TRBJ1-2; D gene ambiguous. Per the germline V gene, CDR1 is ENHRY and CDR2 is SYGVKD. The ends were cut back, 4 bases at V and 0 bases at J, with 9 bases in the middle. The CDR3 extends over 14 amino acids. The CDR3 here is CAISVSGTNYGYTF. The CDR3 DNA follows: TGTGCCATCAGTGTGAGCGGAACTAACTATGGCTACACCTTC.

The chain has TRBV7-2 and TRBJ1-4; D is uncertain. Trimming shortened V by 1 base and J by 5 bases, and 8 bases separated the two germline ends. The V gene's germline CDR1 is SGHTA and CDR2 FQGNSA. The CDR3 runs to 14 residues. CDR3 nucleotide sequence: TGTGCCAGCAGCTTAGATTACACAAATGAAAAACTGTTTTTT. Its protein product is CASSLDYTNEKLFF.

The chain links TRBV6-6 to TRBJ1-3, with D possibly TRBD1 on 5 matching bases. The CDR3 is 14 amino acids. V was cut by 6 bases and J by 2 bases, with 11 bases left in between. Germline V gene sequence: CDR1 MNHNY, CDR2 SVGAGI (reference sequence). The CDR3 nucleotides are TGTGCCAGCAGCTCAGGGTGGGCTGGAAACACCATATATTTT. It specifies CASSSGWAGNTIYF.

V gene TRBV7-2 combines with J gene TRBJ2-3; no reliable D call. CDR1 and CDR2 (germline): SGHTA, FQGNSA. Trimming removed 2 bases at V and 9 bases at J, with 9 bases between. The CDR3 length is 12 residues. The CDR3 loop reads CASSLNQMTQYF. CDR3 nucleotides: TGTGCCAGCAGCTTAAATCAGATGACGCAGTATTTT.

The CDR3 protein is CSAITGVEQYF. CDR3 DNA sequence: TGCAGTGCCATTACAGGGGTCGAGCAGTACTTC. The J gene is TRBJ2-7, the V gene TRBV20-1; TRBD1 aligns across 7 bases. J lost 6 bases, V lost 6 bases, and 5 bases had no gene match. The CDR3 runs 11 residues. Germline V lookup: CDR1 DFQATT, CDR2 SNEGSKA (reference sequence).